This passage covers 13 T cell receptor beta chains from one sample sequenced in a study of T cells in Graves' hyperthyroidism and ophthalmopathy (dated by TCRdb to about 2019). Library method: multiplex PCR. Data came from an Illumina HiSeq 2000. TCR beta CDR3 regions were amplified from RNA transcripts. For the first round of RT-PCR on the TCR CDR3, the HTBI primer set was used together with the Qiagen OneStep RT-PCR kit. The public reads were quality trimmed at Q25 with fastp and then assembled into clones with MiXCR by TCRdb, keeping productive beta chains. CDR3 protein duplicates are merged, each entry listing the most common genes and DNA. A total of roughly 300,000 distinct CDR3 sequences appear in this sample, roughly a fifth of them only once. Together, the top ten hold under 55% of the sample. The material sequenced was blood. The source is a woman in her fifties or sixties with Graves' hyperthyroidism.

The chain carries TRBV2 and TRBJ2-7; TRBD2 aligns across 9 bases. Per the germline V gene, CDR1 is SNHLY and CDR2 is FYNNEI. The CDR3 loop spans 13 amino acids. The J segment lost 3 bases and the V segment lost 6 bases, leaving 3 bases of the junction unmatched. The CDR3 sequence: CASRRGGFYEQYF. CDR3 DNA: TGTGCCAGCAGGCGGGGGGGTTTCTACGAGCAGTACTTC.

This clonotype has at least ten counts. The genes are TRBV3-1 and TRBJ2-5; a possible D gene is TRBD1 (5 bases). The V gene's germline CDR1 is LGHDT and CDR2 YNNKEL (reference sequence). The CDR3 covers 15 residues. With 0 bases removed from V and 5 bases from J, the gap between germline ends came to 13 bases. The CDR3 coding sequence is TGTGCCAGCAGCCAAGATGGCCAGGGATACGAGACCCAGTACTTC. Its translation is CASSQDGQGYETQYF.

The chain is built from TRBV30 and TRBJ2-1; 7 nucleotides agree with TRBD2. The CDR3 sequence is 14 residues long. Germline CDR1 and CDR2: GTSNPN and SVGIG (reference sequence). V lost 7 bases and J lost 0; bases outside the gene matches: 6. The CDR3 coding sequence is TGTGCCTTCCGACTAGCTGGCTCCTACAATGAGCAGTTCTTC. Translated, it gives CAFRLAGSYNEQFF.

There are many counts of this clonotype. The chain combines TRBV7-9 with TRBJ2-3, with D tentatively TRBD2 (6 bases). Germline CDR1 reads SEHNR; CDR2 reads FQNEAQ (reference sequence). Trimming removed 6 bases at V and 5 bases at J, with 18 bases between. This CDR3 comprises 15 residues. The CDR3: CASRPWGGEEDTQYF. CDR3 DNA: TGTGCCAGCAGACCTTGGGGCGGGGAAGAAGATACGCAGTATTTT. The complete variable domain, with remaining parts taken from reference TRBV7-9 and TRBJ2-3, reads DTGVSQNPRHKITKRGQNVTFRCDPISEHNRLYWYRQTLGQGPEFLTYFQNEAQLEKSRLLSDRFSAERPKGSFSTLEIQRTEQGDSAMYLCASRPWGGEEDTQYFGPGTRLTVL.

This clonotype has a count of ten or more. This chain links TRBV3-1 with TRBJ2-7; TRBD1 matches 9 bases. CDR1 and CDR2 from the germline V gene are LGHDT and YNNKEL (reference sequence). After removal of 5 bases from V and 3 bases from J, the junction contained 5 bases not matched to a gene. This CDR3 spans 14 amino acids. The CDR3, as DNA: TGTGCCAGCAGCTTTCCGGGACAGGGCTACGAGCAGTACTTC. This encodes CASSFPGQGYEQYF.

This clonotype was observed at least ten times. The chain is built from TRBV5-1 and TRBJ2-7; perhaps TRBD2 as D (6 bases). CDR3 length: 14 residues. Deletions cut 3 bases from V and 5 bases from J, with 15 bases between. CDR1 is SGHRS, CDR2 YFSETQ, per germline. The CDR3 protein is CASSSPHAGNEQYF. The CDR3 region has the DNA TGCGCCAGCAGCTCCCCTCATGCGGGGAACGAGCAGTACTTC.

This clonotype came up many times. The rearrangement joins TRBV12-3 or TRBV12-4 to TRBJ2-5; the match to TRBD1 covers 9 bases. CDR3 size: 13 residues. The V and J ends lost 6 bases and 5 bases, in that order; junction bases with no gene match: 4. CDR3 sequence (DNA): TGTGCCAGCAGCCGGACAGGGGTGGAGACCCAGTACTTC. Translation gives CASSRTGVETQYF.

This chain joins TRBV11-1 and TRBJ2-7, with TRBD1 matching over 7 bases. The CDR3 sequence is 15 residues long. CDR1 is SGHAT and CDR2 is FQDESV in the germline V gene (reference sequence). The trim removed 6 bases at V and 0 bases at J, leaving 8 bases unmatched. CDR3 in amino acids: CASSLTGTTSYEQYF. DNA for the CDR3: TGTGCCAGCAGTTTGACAGGGACGACCTCCTACGAGCAGTACTTC.

In this sample, this clonotype turned up many times. The J gene is TRBJ2-2, the V gene TRBV11-2; 9 positions match TRBD2. The germline V gene has CDR1 SGHAT and CDR2 FQNNGV. Trimming cost V 5 bases and J 1 base; bases outside gene matches: 8. The length of the CDR3 is 17 residues. CDR3 DNA: TGTGCCAGCAGCCCAGTAGCGGGGGCGCAGAACACCGGGGAGCTGTTTTTT. Amino acids: CASSPVAGAQNTGELFF.

This clonotype has just a few counts. This chain connects TRBV15 to TRBJ2-2; no firm D call. V was clipped by 1 base and J by 7 bases, with 4 bases between them. The length of the CDR3 is 12 residues. The germline gives CDR1 LNHNV, CDR2 YYDKDF (reference sequence). For the CDR3, the DNA is TGTGCCACCAGCAGAGGTCTCGGGGAGCTGTTTTTT. This translates into CATSRGLGELFF.

On this clonotype: A much larger clone lies one base from this, so it may be a read error. The gene calls are TRBV5-8 and TRBJ2-7; D ambiguous. Judging by the DNA end, TRBJ2-1 fits better; the J call may be wrong. The CDR3 loop spans 15 amino acids. CDR1 is SGHTS, CDR2 YDEGEE, per germline. The CDR3 is CASSSFKPGSYEQFF. The CDR3 nucleotides read TGTGCCAGCAGCTCATTTAAGCCAGGCTCCTACGAGCAGTTCTTC.

This clonotype has at least ten counts. The chain recombines TRBV3-1 with TRBJ2-7, with 7 bases lining up with TRBD2. After removal of 4 bases from V and 2 bases from J, the junction contained 11 bases not matched to a gene. CDR3 size: 16 residues. CDR1 is LGHDT, CDR2 YNNKEL, per germline (reference sequence). The CDR3 region is CASSLYRWSGTYEQYF. In DNA form, the CDR3 reads TGTGCCAGCAGCCTTTATCGGTGGAGCGGGACCTACGAGCAGTACTTC.

This clonotype appeared many times. V and J are TRBV6-1 and TRBJ1-1; 10 positions match TRBD1. Per germline, CDR1 MNHNS and CDR2 SASEGT. Unmatched junction bases numbered 17, after V lost 5 bases and J lost 5 bases. This CDR3 comprises 18 residues. CDR3 amino acids: CASSRAGTGDRRRTEAFF. Here the CDR3 DNA reads TGTGCCAGCAGTAGAGCGGGGACAGGGGATAGAAGGCGGACTGAAGCTTTCTTT.